The source of this TCR beta chain is a study of regulatory T cells in long-lasting Graves disease. Germline CDR1 is SGHRS and CDR2 is YFSETQ. V was shortened by 0 bases and J by 7 bases, with 5 bases between the two germline ends. CDR3 length: 11 residues. This sample's time point: newly diagnosed GD, antithyroid drugs for less than 3 months. Extracted RNA from PBMCs served as the source of the TCR library. According to the study, TCR beta libraries were built with iRepertoire HTBI primers and CDR3-region Arm-PCR. Using its own MiXCR run on the multiplex PCR reads, TCRdb lists one record per CDR3 protein. The sample yields under 400,000 distinct CDR3 sequences, around 17% seen once. Remarks on this clonotype: A much larger clone is a single base away; this may be a read error.

Separately, the same data were catalogued under a study of T cells in Graves' hyperthyroidism and ophthalmopathy.

Sample: peripheral blood mononuclear cells (PBMCs), taken at new diagnosis, from a patient treated with antithyroid drugs. The V and J genes are TRBV5-1 and TRBJ2-7; a weak D match, TRBD1 (5 bases). This TCR derives from a man aged 40-50 years with Graves disease. CDR3 coding DNA: TGCGCCAGCAGCTTGGACAGGGAGCAGTACTTC. The encoded protein is CASSLDREQYF.